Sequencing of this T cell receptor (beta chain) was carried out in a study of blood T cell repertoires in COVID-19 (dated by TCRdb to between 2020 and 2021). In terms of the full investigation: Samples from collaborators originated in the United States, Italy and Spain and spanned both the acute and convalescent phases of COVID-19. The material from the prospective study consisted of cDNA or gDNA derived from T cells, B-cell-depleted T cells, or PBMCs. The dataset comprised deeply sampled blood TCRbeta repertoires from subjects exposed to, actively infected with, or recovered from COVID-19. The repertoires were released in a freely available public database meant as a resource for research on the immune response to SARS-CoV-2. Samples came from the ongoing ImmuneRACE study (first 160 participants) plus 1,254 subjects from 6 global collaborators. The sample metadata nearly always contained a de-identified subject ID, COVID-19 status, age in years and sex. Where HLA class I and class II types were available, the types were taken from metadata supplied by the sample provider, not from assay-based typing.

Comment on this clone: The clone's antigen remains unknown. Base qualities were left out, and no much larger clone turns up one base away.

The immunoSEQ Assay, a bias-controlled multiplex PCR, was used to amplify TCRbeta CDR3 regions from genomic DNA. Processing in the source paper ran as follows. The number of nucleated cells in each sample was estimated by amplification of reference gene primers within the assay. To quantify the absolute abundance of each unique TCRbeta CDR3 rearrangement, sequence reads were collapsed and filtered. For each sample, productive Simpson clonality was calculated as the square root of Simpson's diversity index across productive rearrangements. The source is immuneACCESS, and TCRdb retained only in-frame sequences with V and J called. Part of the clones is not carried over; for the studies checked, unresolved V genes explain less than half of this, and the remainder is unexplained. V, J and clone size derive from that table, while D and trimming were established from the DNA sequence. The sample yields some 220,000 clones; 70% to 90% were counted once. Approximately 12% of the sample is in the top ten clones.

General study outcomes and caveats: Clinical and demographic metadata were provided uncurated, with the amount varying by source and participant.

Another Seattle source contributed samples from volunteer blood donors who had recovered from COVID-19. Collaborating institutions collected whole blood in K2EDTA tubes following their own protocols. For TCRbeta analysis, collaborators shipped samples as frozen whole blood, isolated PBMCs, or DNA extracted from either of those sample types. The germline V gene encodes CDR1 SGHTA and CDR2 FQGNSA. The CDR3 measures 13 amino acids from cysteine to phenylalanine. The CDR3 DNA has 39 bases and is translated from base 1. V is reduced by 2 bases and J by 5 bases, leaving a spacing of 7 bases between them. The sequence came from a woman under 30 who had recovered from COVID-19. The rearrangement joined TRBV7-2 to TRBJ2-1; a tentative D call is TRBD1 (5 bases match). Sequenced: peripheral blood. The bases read TGTGCCAGCAGCTTATTCAGGGACAATGAGCAGTTCTTC. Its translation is CASSLFRDNEQFF.